Listed below are T cell receptor beta chains from one sample, sequenced in a study of vaccination and CD4 T cells after COVID-19. TCRdb reanalysed the PCR reads using MiXCR and keeps one entry per CDR3 protein. The sample includes 15,000 to 20,000 distinct CDR3 sequences, roughly half of them seen just once. No cognate antigen is known for these TCRs. The sequencing used CD4+ T cells from blood, cultured in vitro, collected about 7 months after SARS-CoV-2 vaccination. These receptors all stem from a human donor who had recovered from COVID-19. The CDR3 runs from the conserved cysteine through the conserved F or W. A D gene is named only where the DNA matches it firmly. The size entry is marked missing in some rows and otherwise reads once, few, many or a size class.

>TRBD1|TRBJ2-1|TRBV11-2|.
TGTGCCAGCAGCTTAGTATTAGGACAGGGGCGCAATGAGCAGTTCTTC
CASSLVLGQGRNEQFF
>TRBD2|TRBJ2-7|TRBV7-2|few
TGTGCCAGCAGCTTCGCCACTAGCGACCCCTCCTACGAGCAGTACTTC
CASSFATSDPSYEQYF
>.|TRBJ2-5|TRBV20-1|.
TGCAGTGCTAGAGATCTCCTAGCGTGGGAGACCCAGTACTTC
CSARDLLAWETQYF
>.|TRBJ1-5|TRBV20-1|few
TGCAGTGCTACCAGGGGTGTTCGCAATCAGCCCCAGCATTTT
CSATRGVRNQPQHF
>.|TRBJ1-2|TRBV7-9|few
TGTGCCAGCAGCTTAGCAGGGAACTATGGCTACACCTTC
CASSLAGNYGYTF
>TRBD1|TRBJ2-5|TRBV5-1|few
TGCGCCAGCAGCCCGGGGACAGGGGGCTACCAAGAGACCCAGTACTTC
CASSPGTGGYQETQYF
>.|TRBJ2-3|TRBV20-1|.
TGCAGTGCTAGATCCCAGCTGGGCAACACAGATACGCAGTATTTT
CSARSQLGNTDTQYF
>.|TRBJ1-1|TRBV5-6|.
TGTGCCAGCAGCTCAGGCGGGGTTAGAACTTTCTTT
CASSSGGVRTFF
>TRBD2|TRBJ2-1|TRBV15|.
TGTGCCACCAGCCTAGGAACTAGCGGGAACTACAATGAGCAGTTCTTC
CATSLGTSGNYNEQFF
>.|TRBJ1-1|TRBV18|once
TGTGCCAGCTCACCTTCGCCGAGCACTGAAGCTTTCTTT
CASSPSPSTEAFF
>TRBD1|TRBJ1-5|TRBV20-1|.
TGCAGTGCTAGTGATGCGGGGCCCAGGGGGGTGGGGCCCCAGCATTTT
CSASDAGPRGVGPQHF
>TRBD1|TRBJ2-7|TRBV15|.
TGTGCCACCAGCCGGGACAGACACTACGAGCAGTACTTC
CATSRDRHYEQYF
>.|TRBJ1-2|TRBV27|.
TGTGCCAGCGAACCTAACAGGGACCCCAACCTTAACTATGGCTACACCTTC
CASEPNRDPNLNYGYTF
>TRBD1|TRBJ1-5|TRBV12-3/TRBV12-4|.
TGTGCCAGCAGACGGACAGGGCCCTTGGATCCCCAGCATTTT
CASRRTGPLDPQHF
>.|TRBJ2-1|TRBV7-2|few
TGTGCCAGCAGCCTCGGGACCGCGTACAATGAGCAGTTCTTC
CASSLGTAYNEQFF
>.|TRBJ1-2|TRBV6-1|.
TGTGCCAGCAGTCTAAACTATGGCTACACCTTC
CASSLNYGYTF
>TRBD1|TRBJ1-2|TRBV7-9|.
TGTGCCAGCAGATTATCCCAGGGGGATGGCTACACCTTC
CASRLSQGDGYTF
>TRBD1|TRBJ1-2|TRBV20-1|.
TGCAGTGCTAGGGGCCCGGGACAGGGGTCGCGTGGCTACACCTTC
CSARGPGQGSRGYTF
>.|TRBJ2-7|TRBV20-1|.
TGCAGTGCTAGAGATTACACTAACCTCTACGAGCAGTACTTC
CSARDYTNLYEQYF
>.|TRBJ1-2|TRBV21-1|.
TGTGCCAGCAGCAAATGCGACAGGGAGAGGGGTGGCTACACCTTC
CASSKCDRERGGYTF
>.|TRBJ1-6|TRBV7-9|.
TGTGCCAGCAGCTTAGCGGAAGGGACACCCTTCCACTTT
CASSLAEGTPFHF
>TRBD1|TRBJ1-2|TRBV7-2|.
TGTGCCAGCAGCTTATTTGAGGGACAGGACCATGGCTACACCTTC
CASSLFEGQDHGYTF
>.|TRBJ1-1|TRBV20-1|.
TGCAGTGCTAGGAAAGGGTTGAACACTGAAGCTTTCTTT
CSARKGLNTEAFF
>TRBD1|TRBJ1-2|TRBV6-1|.
TGTGCCAGCAGAAACACAGGGGGCTACTCTGGCTACACCTTC
CASRNTGGYSGYTF
>.|TRBJ1-1|TRBV7-2|.
TGTGCCAGCAACCTAAGGGGGGGCGGGGGGACTGAAGCTTTCTTT
CASNLRGGGGTEAFF
>.|TRBJ1-6|TRBV7-3|few
TGTGCCAGCAGCTTAACGTGGTTCTCACCCCTCCACTTT
CASSLTWFSPLHF
>.|TRBJ2-3|TRBV29-1|once
TGCAGCGTTGCGGAGGGGGCAGATACGCAGTATTTT
CSVAEGADTQYF
>TRBD2|TRBJ2-7|TRBV20-1|medium-sized
TGCAGTGCTAGTCTTCTAGCGGGAGTCGGCGAGCAGTACTTC
CSASLLAGVGEQYF
>TRBD2|TRBJ2-1|TRBV5-4|.
TGTGCCAGCAGCTCGGGGACTAGCGATGGAAGTGAGCAGTTCTTC
CASSSGTSDGSEQFF
>TRBD1|TRBJ1-6|TRBV6-5|.
TGTGCCAGCAGTTACGGCGGACAGGGAAATTCACCCCTCCACTTT
CASSYGGQGNSPLHF
>.|TRBJ2-5|TRBV10-3|few
TGTGCCATCAGTGAGTCGGGCAGCCAAGAGACCCAGTACTTC
CAISESGSQETQYF
>.|TRBJ2-2|TRBV15|.
TGTGCCACCAGCAAAGACAGGCCAACGAACACCGGGGAGCTGTTTTTT
CATSKDRPTNTGELFF
>.|TRBJ2-3|TRBV4-2|.
TGTGCCAGCAGCCGCTGGGGGCAGACAGATACGCAGTATTTT
CASSRWGQTDTQYF
>TRBD1|TRBJ1-2|TRBV4-3|.
TGCGCCAGCAGCCAAGTAGACCACAGGGGATCCTATGGCTACACCTTC
CASSQVDHRGSYGYTF
>TRBD2|TRBJ2-3|TRBV7-3|.
TGTGCCAGCAGCTTACAAAGCGGGGCTATCACAGATACGCAGTATTTT
CASSLQSGAITDTQYF
>TRBD1|TRBJ1-1|TRBV19|.
TGTGCCAGTAGTAGACAGGGTTTTGACACTGAAGCTTTCTTT
CASSRQGFDTEAFF
>.|TRBJ1-2|TRBV25-1|few
TGTGCCAGCAGCACAAGCAGGGGTGGCCCCTACTACACCTTC
CASSTSRGGPYYTF
>TRBD1|TRBJ2-2|TRBV7-3|.
TGTGCCAGCAGCCGGAGACAGGGGACGAACACCGGGGAGCTGTTTTTT
CASSRRQGTNTGELFF
>.|TRBJ1-2|TRBV6-1|few
TGTGCCAGCGCACCAAGTAACTATGGCTACACCTTC
CASAPSNYGYTF
>TRBD1|TRBJ1-2|TRBV6-1|.
TGTGCCAGCAGTAAGGGACAGGGACGCTATGGCTACACCTTC
CASSKGQGRYGYTF
>.|TRBJ1-2|TRBV24-1|.
TGTGCCACCAGTGACCTGGGACATAACTATGGCTACACCTTC
CATSDLGHNYGYTF
>.|TRBJ1-2|TRBV27|.
TGTGCCAGCAGTCGGGGGGGACTGCCCTATGGCTACACCTTC
CASSRGGLPYGYTF
>.|TRBJ1-5|TRBV20-1|.
TGCAGTGCTAGAATTGTAGATCAGCCCCAGCATTTT
CSARIVDQPQHF
>.|TRBJ2-7|TRBV10-3|.
TGTGCCATCAGTCGCTCGTCCTACGAGCAGTACTTC
CAISRSSYEQYF
>.|TRBJ1-6|TRBV2|.
TGTGCCAGCGGTAGTAAAGAGGGTTCACCCCTCCACTTT
CASGSKEGSPLHF
>TRBD1|TRBJ1-2|TRBV7-2|.
TGTGCCAGCAGCTTCCCAACGGGACAGGCGGCCTATGGCTACACCTTC
CASSFPTGQAAYGYTF
>.|TRBJ1-5|TRBV5-1|.
TGCGCCAGCAGCTTGTTTGAGGGAATTCAGCCCCAGCGTTTT
CASSLFEGIQPQRF
>.|TRBJ1-1|TRBV7-3|.
TGTGCCAGCAGTCCTGGACAATTCGAACTGGGGACTGAAGCTTTCTTT
CASSPGQFELGTEAFF
>.|TRBJ1-2|TRBV12-3/TRBV12-4|.
TGTGCCAGCGGGGCGAGGGCTGGCTACACCTTC
CASGARAGYTF
>.|TRBJ1-6|TRBV6-5|few
TGTGCCAGCAGTTACTCGGCAGACCCGAATTCACCCCTCCACTTT
CASSYSADPNSPLHF
>.|TRBJ2-3|TRBV20-1|.
TGCAGTGTCCCTAGCACGGGCACAGATACGCAGTATTTT
CSVPSTGTDTQYF
>TRBD1|TRBJ1-2|TRBV15|.
TGTGCCACCAGCAGAGATGGGACAGGGGGAGGTGGCTACACCTTC
CATSRDGTGGGGYTF
>TRBD1|TRBJ1-2|TRBV20-1|.
TGCAGTGCTAGAGGGGACAGGGTTTATGGCTACACCTTC
CSARGDRVYGYTF
>TRBD1|TRBJ1-1|TRBV7-9|few
TGTGCCAGCAGCTTAAAGGCCGGACAGGGAATGAACACTGAAGCTTTCTTT
CASSLKAGQGMNTEAFF
>TRBD1|TRBJ2-7|TRBV6-5|.
TGTGCCAGCAGTTACTCGCAGGGGGCTACCTACGAGCAGTACTTC
CASSYSQGATYEQYF